This entry features one T cell receptor (beta chain) sequence. Only in-frame clones appear in the TCRdb table, and some are missing; sequencing was by immunoSEQ multiplex PCR. The sample includes some 38,000 clones, about 90% of them seen just once. The data originate from a study of T cell changes during pregnancy in multiple sclerosis. The J segment lost 1 base and the V segment lost 5 bases, leaving 2 bases of the junction unmatched. From germline, CDR1 is SGHRS and CDR2 YFSETQ. The CDR3 runs to 15 residues. This receptor was obtained from a female donor in good health, enrolled as a control in a pregnancy study. The chain joins TRBV5-1 to TRBJ2-3; 12 bases line up with TRBD2. This specimen was CD4+ T cells from peripheral blood mononuclear cells, taken in the second trimester of pregnancy. The CDR3 spells CASRASGGGTDTQYF. The CDR3 region has the DNA TGCGCCAGCAGGGCTAGCGGGGGGGGCACAGATACGCAGTATTTT.